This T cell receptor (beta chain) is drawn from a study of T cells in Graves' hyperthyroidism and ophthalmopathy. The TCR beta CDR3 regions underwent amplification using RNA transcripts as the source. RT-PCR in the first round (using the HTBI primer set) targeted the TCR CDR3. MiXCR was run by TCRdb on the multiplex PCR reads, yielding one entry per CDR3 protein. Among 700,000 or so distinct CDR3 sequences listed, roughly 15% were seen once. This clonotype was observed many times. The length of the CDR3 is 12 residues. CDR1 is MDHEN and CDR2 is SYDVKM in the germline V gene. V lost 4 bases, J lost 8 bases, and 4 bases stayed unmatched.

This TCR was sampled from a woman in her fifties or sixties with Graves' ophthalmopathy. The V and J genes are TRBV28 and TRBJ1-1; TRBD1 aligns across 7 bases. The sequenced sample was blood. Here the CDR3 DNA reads TGTGCCAGCAGTTCCGGACAGGAAGAAGCTTTCTTT. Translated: CASSSGQEEAFF.